One and the same sample provided the 27 T cell receptor beta chains below, sequenced in a study of T cells after posttransplantation cyclophosphamide. Treatment was busulfan-fludarabine conditioning, a marrow graft, and cyclophosphamide on days +3 and +4. Data came from immunoSEQ multiplex PCR; TCRdb stores just in-frame clones and leaves some out. The data contain fewer than 900 clones, around 60% of them singletons. This material consisted of CD8+ T cells sorted from PBMCs, taken 84 days after allogeneic stem cell transplant with posttransplant cyclophosphamide. All receptors derive from a young adult male patient who received an allogeneic stem cell transplant from a related donor, was CMV-positive, and had no GVHD. These T cells may partly come from the graft donor.

This chain joins TRBV6-6 and TRBJ1-5; the D gene is possibly TRBD1 (6 bases). CDR3 length: 14 amino acids. V lost 4 bases to trimming and J lost 3 bases, with 10 bases between them. Germline V gene sequence: CDR1 MNHNY, CDR2 SVGAGI (reference sequence). DNA of the CDR3: TGTGCCAGCAGTTCCCCAGGGGTCAATCAGCCCCAGCATTTT. Translating gives CASSSPGVNQPQHF.

For this clone: At one end, the junction sequence differs from germline, possibly due to a read error. The sample carries other DNA sequences with the same CDR3. The chain carries TRBV4-1 and TRBJ1-6; 9 nucleotides align to TRBD1. In germline, CDR1 is MGHRA, CDR2 YSYEKL. The length of the CDR3 is 15 residues. As DNA, the CDR3 is TGCGCCAGCAGCCCCCGGGACAGGGATAATTCCCCCCTCCACTTT. Translating it yields CASSPRDRDNSPLHF.

V is TRBV14 and J is TRBJ2-7; 12 nucleotides agree with TRBD2. The CDR3 runs 15 residues. From germline, CDR1 is SGHDN and CDR2 FVKESK. Germline trimming cut 4 bases from V and 2 bases from J; bases unmatched to any gene: 3. In nucleotides, the CDR3 is TGTGCCAGCAGCCTGACTAGCGGGAGAGCCTACGAGCAGTACTTC. It translates to CASSLTSGRAYEQYF. Supplemented by reference TRBV14 and TRBJ2-7, the full variable domain reads EAGVTQFPSHSVIEKGQTVTLRCDPISGHDNLYWYRRVMGKEIKFLLHFVKESKQDESGMPNNRFLAERTGGTYSTLKVQPAELEDSGVYFCASSLTSGRAYEQYFGPGTRLTVT.

V gene TRBV30 combines with J gene TRBJ2-7; D gene ambiguous. This CDR3 is built from 14 residues. V shed 1 base and J shed 4 bases, with 14 bases lying between them. Germline CDR1 reads GTSNPN; CDR2 reads SVGIG (reference sequence). The CDR3 region is CAWSDRERSYEQYF. The CDR3 DNA reads as TGTGCCTGGAGTGATCGCGAGAGGAGTTACGAGCAGTACTTC. The variable domain in full, completed from reference TRBV30 and TRBJ2-7, reads SQTIHQWPATLVQPVGSPLSLECTVEGTSNPNLYWYRQAAGRGLQLLFYSVGIGQISSEVPQNLSASRPQDRQFILSSKKLLLSDSGFYLCAWSDRERSYEQYFGPGTRLTVT.

This sequence joins TRBV2 and TRBJ2-7, with 7 nucleotides matching TRBD2. This CDR3 region has 14 residues. J was trimmed by 5 bases and V by 11 bases; bases with no gene match: 15. Germline CDR1 SNHLY, CDR2 FYNNEI. The CDR3 reads CASQGLLMAHEQYF. The CDR3 DNA reads TGTGCCTCCCAGGGACTACTCATGGCCCACGAGCAGTACTTC.

This clone turned up a few times. A junction end diverges from the germline sequence, so it may reflect a read error. This sequence joins TRBV19 and TRBJ1-6; D possibly corresponds to TRBD1 (5 bases). The CDR3 extends over 16 amino acids. Germline V gene lookup returns CDR1 LNHDA and CDR2 SQIVND (reference sequence). CDR3 sequence reads: CASSIFVAGNNSPLHF. CDR3 sequence (DNA): TGTGCCAGTAGTATTTTTGTCGCAGGGAACAATTCCCCCCTCCACTTT.

The V call is TRBV19, the J call TRBJ2-7, with D possibly matching TRBD2 (5 bases). V gave up 8 bases and J gave up 9 bases, with 17 bases separating them. The CDR3 spans 12 residues. CDR1 and CDR2 from the germline V gene are LNHDA and SQIVND (reference sequence). CDR3 region: CASSDWTGVQYF. DNA for the CDR3: TGTGCCAGTTCGGACTGGACCGGTGTGCAGTACTTC. Filled out from reference TRBV19 and TRBJ2-7, the complete variable domain reads DGGITQSPKYLFRKEGQNVTLSCEQNLNHDAMYWYRQDPGQGLRLIYYSQIVNDFQKGDIAEGYSVSREKKESFPLTVTSAQKNPTAFYLCASSDWTGVQYFGPGTRLTVT.

The V and J genes are TRBV4-1 and TRBJ2-1; 11 bases line up with TRBD2. This CDR3 comprises 14 residues. J gave up 9 bases and V 6 bases, and 7 bases lay outside the gene matches. The germline gives CDR1 MGHRA, CDR2 YSYEKL. CDR3 in amino acids: CASRLGLAGGEQFF. The CDR3 DNA reads as TGCGCCAGCAGGCTCGGGCTAGCGGGGGGTGAGCAGTTCTTC.

This clone was counted a few times. J is TRBJ2-7 and V is TRBV27; 7 nucleotides align to TRBD1. The germline gives CDR1 MNHEY, CDR2 SMNVEV (reference sequence). The CDR3 is 13 amino acids. V lost 4 bases to trimming and J lost 10 bases; unmatched junction nucleotides: 10. The chain's CDR3 is CASSSQGDPQQYF. DNA for the CDR3: TGTGCCAGCAGTTCGCAGGGGGACCCCCAACAGTACTTC.

J is TRBJ2-1 and V is TRBV19, with a possible D match to TRBD2 (6 bases). The CDR3 has 14 amino acids. CDR1 and CDR2 (germline): LNHDA, SQIVND (reference sequence). Trimming shortened V by 3 bases and J by 8 bases, and 14 bases separated the two germline ends. CDR3 region: CASSIGAGLDEQFF. The CDR3 DNA reads as TGTGCCAGTAGTATTGGGGCGGGATTGGATGAGCAGTTCTTC.

This sequence joins TRBV16 and TRBJ2-7; TRBD2 matches at 10 bases. The CDR3 spans 16 residues. Per the germline V gene, CDR1 is KGHSY and CDR2 is FQNENV. With V trimmed by 4 bases and J by 2 bases, 8 bases remained unmatched. The CDR3 protein is CASSRGTSESPYEQYF. DNA for the CDR3: TGTGCCAGCAGCCGTGGGACTAGCGAGTCTCCCTACGAGCAGTACTTC.

This clone showed up just a few times. The rearrangement joins TRBV5-1 to TRBJ1-3; D perhaps matches TRBD1 (6 bases). The V and J ends lost 1 base and 0 bases respectively, with 11 bases between them. Per the germline V gene, CDR1 is SGHRS and CDR2 is YFSETQ. The CDR3 sequence is 16 residues long. CDR3 sequence (DNA): TGCGCCAGCAGCTTGAATGGACAGATCTCTGGAAACACCATATATTTT. Amino acid sequence: CASSLNGQISGNTIYF. The full variable domain, completed using reference TRBV5-1 and TRBJ1-3, is KAGVTQTPRYLIKTRGQQVTLSCSPISGHRSVSWYQQTPGQGLQFLFEYFSETQRNKGNFPGRFSGRQFSNSRSEMNVSTLELGDSALYLCASSLNGQISGNTIYFGEGSWLTVV.

The CDR3 region has the DNA TGCGCCAGCAGCCAAGATCTCGGGTCGTACAATGAGCAGTTCTTC. Protein product: CASSQDLGSYNEQFF. The gene calls are TRBV4-3 and TRBJ2-1; D ambiguous. Trimming removed 0 bases at V and 4 bases at J, with 10 bases between. This CDR3 comprises 15 residues. The V gene's germline CDR1 is LGHNA and CDR2 YSLEER.

The chain recombines TRBV7-9 with TRBJ1-1; TRBD1 might be the D (5 bases). Germline-derived CDR1 and CDR2 are SEHNR and FQNEAQ (reference sequence). CDR3 length equals 16 residues. Between the trimmed V and J ends, which lost 1 base and 3 bases, there was a span of 15 bases. CDR3 sequence reads: CASSLVSGPMDTEAFF. The CDR3 DNA sequence: TGTGCCAGCAGCTTAGTTTCAGGGCCAATGGACACTGAAGCTTTCTTT.

In its sample, this clone ranks as large (0.1 to 1%). A read error may produce the germline difference seen at one junction end. The chain has TRBV18 and TRBJ1-2; tentative D call: TRBD1 (5 bases). CDR3 length: 13 residues. Germline CDR1 KGHSH, CDR2 LQKENI. The CDR3 loop reads CASSPRRGSGYTF. CDR3 sequence (DNA): TGTGCCAGCTCTCCACGAAGGGGCTCTGGCTACACCTTC.

This chain joins TRBV7-9 and TRBJ1-2, with 7 bases fitting TRBD1. Germline-derived CDR1 and CDR2 are SEHNR and FQNEAQ (reference sequence). CDR3 size: 15 residues. V lost 5 bases and J lost 4; bases outside the gene matches: 10. The CDR3 here is CASSPPGTEVYGYTF. The CDR3 nucleotides read TGTGCCAGCAGCCCCCCCGGGACAGAGGTCTATGGCTACACCTTC.

For the CDR3, the DNA is TGTGCCACACGGGAGGGGGAGCAGTTCTTC. Amino acids: CATREGEQFF. The genes are TRBV19 and TRBJ2-1; 8 bases fit TRBD2. Losses at the gene ends were 10 bases for V and 10 bases for J; bases not matched to a gene: 3. Germline CDR1 is LNHDA and CDR2 is SQIVND (reference sequence). The length of the CDR3 is 10 residues. The full variable domain, with the rest looked up from reference TRBV19 and TRBJ2-1, is DGGITQSPKYLFRKEGQNVTLSCEQNLNHDAMYWYRQDPGQGLRLIYYSQIVNDFQKGDIAEGYSVSREKKESFPLTVTSAQKNPTAFYLCATREGEQFFGPGTRLTVL.

CDR3 coding DNA: TGTGCCAGCAGTTTTCTCGGGGAAAGCTCCTACAATGAGCAGTTCTTC. Its translation is CASSFLGESSYNEQFF. V is TRBV28 and J is TRBJ2-1; tentative D call: TRBD2 (5 bases). The germline V gene encodes CDR1 MDHEN and CDR2 SYDVKM. This CDR3 contains 16 residues. V gave up 3 bases and J gave up 0 bases, with 12 bases separating them.

This clone is labeled as large. The chain links TRBV19 to TRBJ2-7; 10 nucleotides line up with TRBD1. V gave up 6 bases and J gave up 2 bases; unmatched junction bases: 7. CDR1 and CDR2 (germline): LNHDA, SQIVND (reference sequence). The CDR3 is made up of 15 amino acids. The CDR3 here is CASSHSGQGTYEQYF. CDR3 sequence (DNA): TGTGCCAGTAGCCACTCGGGACAGGGGACCTACGAGCAGTACTTC.

V is TRBV2 and J is TRBJ1-1; D ambiguous. The CDR3 has 13 residues. Germline CDR1 and CDR2: SNHLY and FYNNEI. Trimming cost V 4 bases and J 3 bases, with 9 bases left between them. CDR3 sequence reads: CASSGEDYTEAFF. The CDR3 DNA reads TGTGCCAGCAGTGGTGAGGACTACACTGAAGCTTTCTTT.

The chain carries TRBV2 and TRBJ2-7, with 9 bases that match TRBD2. CDR1 is SNHLY and CDR2 is FYNNEI in the germline V gene. The CDR3 spans 14 residues. The ends lost 2 bases at V and 3 bases at J; junction bases unmatched: 2. CDR3 amino acids: CASSERGRVYEQYF. The CDR3 DNA reads as TGTGCCAGCAGTGAACGCGGGAGGGTCTACGAGCAGTACTTC. Variable domain in full (rest from reference TRBV2 and TRBJ2-7): EPEVTQTPSHQVTQMGQEVILRCVPISNHLYFYWYRQILGQKVEFLVSFYNNEISEKSEIFDDQFSVERPDGSNFTLKIRSTKLEDSAMYFCASSERGRVYEQYFGPGTRLTVT.

As for this clone: At one end, the junction sequence differs from germline, possibly due to a read error. The DNA for the CDR3 is TGTGCCAGCAGTGCGACAGGGATGAAGCAGTTCTTC. Its protein is CASSATGMKQFF. The chain combines TRBV10-3 with TRBJ2-1, with 7 bases identical to TRBD1. This CDR3 has 12 amino acids. Germline V lookup: CDR1 ENHRY, CDR2 SYGVKD.

As to this clone: At one end, the junction sequence differs from germline, possibly due to a read error. The chain links TRBV7-9 to TRBJ2-3; D may be TRBD1 (5 bases). The CDR3 is 15 amino acids. From germline, CDR1 is SEHNR and CDR2 FQNEAQ (reference sequence). The CDR3 protein is CAGSPQGPNTDTQYF. The CDR3 nucleotides read TGTGCCGGCAGCCCCCAGGGTCCCAACACAGATACGCAGTATTTT.

In this sample, this clone turned up once. The V and J genes are TRBV7-9 and TRBJ1-2, with D possibly matching TRBD1 (6 bases). CDR1 is SEHNR, CDR2 FQNEAQ, per germline (reference sequence). The CDR3 length is 14 residues. V shed 0 bases and J shed 8 bases, with 13 bases lying between them. The CDR3 region has the DNA TGTGCCAGCAGCTTAGCGACAGGCCCGAGCGGCTACACCTTC. Translation: CASSLATGPSGYTF.

The chain is built from TRBV19 and TRBJ2-3; possibly TRBD2 for D (5 bases). The CDR3 has 13 residues. V was clipped by 7 bases and J by 4 bases, with 12 bases between them. Germline V gives CDR1 LNHDA, CDR2 SQIVND (reference sequence). DNA for the CDR3: TGTGCCAGTACGGAGAGGGAGTCAGATACGCAGTATTTT. Encoded protein: CASTERESDTQYF.

This clone was seen just once. CDR3 sequence reads: CASSATGMKQFF. DNA of the CDR3: TGTGCCAGCAGTGCGACAGGGATGAAGCAGTTCTTC. The chain carries TRBV6-4 and TRBJ2-1; TRBD1 matches 7 bases. Germline assignment: CDR1 MRHNA and CDR2 SNTAGT. V trimming: 4 bases; J trimming: 11 bases; junction bases outside the gene matches: 5. The CDR3 runs 12 residues.

V gene TRBV11-2 combines with J gene TRBJ1-3; TRBD1 aligns across 7 bases. V gave up 4 bases and J gave up 2 bases; unmatched junction bases: 2. Germline V lookup: CDR1 SGHAT, CDR2 FQNNGV. The CDR3 is 14 amino acids. The DNA of the CDR3 is TGTGCCAGCAGCTCGACAGGGACTGGAAACACCATATATTTT. It specifies CASSSTGTGNTIYF.